This TCR beta chain was sequenced in a study of blood T cell repertoires in COVID-19 (dated by TCRdb to 2018 to 2020). About the investigation overall: Samples covering the acute and convalescent phases of COVID-19 were provided by collaborators in the United States, Italy and Spain. The material from the prospective study consisted of cDNA or gDNA derived from T cells, B-cell-depleted T cells, or PBMCs. The dataset comprised deeply sampled blood TCRbeta repertoires from subjects exposed to, actively infected with, or recovered from COVID-19. A freely available public database, intended as a resource for researchers studying the immune response to SARS-CoV-2, is where the repertoires were released. The samples were drawn from the first 160 participants of the ongoing ImmuneRACE study and from 950 to 1,500 subjects provided by 6 global collaborators. A de-identified subject ID, COVID-19 status, age in years and sex were almost always included in the sample metadata. HLA class I and class II types, where available, came from metadata supplied by the sample provider rather than from assay-based typing.

TCRbeta CDR3 regions were amplified from genomic DNA using the immunoSEQ Assay, a bias-controlled multiplex PCR. The paper's data handling went like this. Within the assay, amplification of reference gene primers was used to estimate how many nucleated cells each sample contained. To quantify the absolute abundance of each unique TCRbeta CDR3 rearrangement, sequence reads were collapsed and filtered. For each sample, productive Simpson clonality was calculated as the square root of Simpson's diversity index across productive rearrangements. Here the immuneACCESS table is served through TCRdb, limited to in-frame sequences with V and J called. Missing clones are a known gap in these copies; in checked studies unresolved V genes cover under half, and the rest lacks a known reason. V and J calls and clone size are those listed in that table; D and trimming were worked out from the DNA. For this sample there are roughly 180,000 clones; around 82% appear just once. The top ten hold approximately 10% of the sample.

Participants in the prospective study were aged about 18 to 89 years, lived in 20 to 25 United States geographic areas, and enrolled through a virtual design. In the prospective study, participants were assigned to cohorts based on the clinical history participants reported in a screening survey and a study questionnaire. For ImmuneRACE Cohort 3, a participant was defined as recovered based on two consecutive negative NP/OP PCR tests, clearance by a healthcare professional, or resolution of symptoms. In the prospective study, mobile phlebotomists collected whole blood, serum and a nasopharyngeal or oropharyngeal swab from each participant. Prospective study participants could optionally give additional blood draws and questionnaires over an approximately 2-month period. Blood samples from the prospective study were shipped frozen or at room temperature prior to DNA extraction. Overall study results and their limits: The quantity of clinical and demographic metadata differed by source and by participant and was supplied without curation.

Concerning this clone itself: Its antigen remains unidentified. No per-base quality is available; no much larger clone lies one base away.

Source material: PBMCs or T cells enriched from blood (not recorded which). This TCR derives from a man aged 35 to 55 who had recovered from COVID-19.

DNA sequence: TGTGCCAGTAGTATTTACAGGGGGCAGAATCAGCCCCAGCATTTT. Translated, it reads CASSIYRGQNQPQHF. The chain employs TRBV19 and TRBJ1-5, and TRBD1 matches 9 of the central bases. For this chain, trimming is 3 bases at the V end and 4 bases at the J end, and the number of junction bases without a gene match is 4. The germline V gene (reference sequence) supplies CDR1 LNHDA and CDR2 SQIVND. The CDR3 contains 15 residues, cysteine and phenylalanine counted. Just CDR3 DNA is preserved here, 45 bases in frame from base 1.